This T cell receptor beta chain came from a study of regulatory T cells in long-lasting Graves disease (dated by TCRdb to the early 2020s). About the study as a whole: Newly diagnosed Graves' disease patients had taken antithyroid drugs for less than 3 months. Patients with persistent Graves' disease were compared with patients with newly diagnosed Graves' disease using TCR sequencing and RNA sequencing of peripheral blood. The study was conducted in China and was registered as a clinical trial. A total of around 33 samples underwent TCR sequencing, from some 13 patients with persistent Graves' disease and 20 patients with newly diagnosed Graves' disease. Paper-wide results and their limitations: TRBV28, TRBJ1-2 and TRBJ2-5 were preferentially used in persistent disease, while TRBV20-1 and TRBJ2-1 were favored in newly diagnosed disease. Sequencing and analysis were restricted to the TCR beta chain. The small sample size was acknowledged by the authors as a limitation that may reduce accuracy. More public clonotypes were shared among persistent patients (under 3,000) than among newly diagnosed patients (more than 950). Lower TCR Shannon entropy and fewer highly expanded clones were observed in persistent Graves' disease patients than in newly diagnosed patients, which suggested clonal expansion. Only peripheral blood was studied, because thyroid tissue, the primary lesion, was inaccessible.

The time point label corresponds to: newly diagnosed GD, antithyroid drugs for less than 3 months. RNA was extracted from PBMCs in TRIzol for both TCR sequencing and RNA sequencing. The diagnosis of Graves' disease followed American Thyroid Association guidelines. Patients were recruited from an endocrinology department in Xi'an, China. Each patient gave 8.5 to 9.5 milliliters of peripheral blood, collected in an EDTA anticoagulant tube. PBMCs were isolated by Ficoll Paque Plus density gradient separation without further T cell sorting. An Agilent 2100 Bioanalyzer and agarose gel were used to check RNA quality, and a NanoDrop 2000 was used to measure RNA concentration. The protocol used for the library was multiplex PCR. These reads were obtained on an Illumina HiSeq 4000. iRepertoire HTBI primers and Arm-PCR amplification of CDR3 regions were used to construct TCR beta libraries. PCR products were gel purified before sequencing. The study's processing was this. Gene usage analysis of CDR3 amino acid clonotypes relied on the 55 to 80 TRBV and 14 TRBJ segments identified across samples. Filtered high-quality paired reads were merged into contigs using COPE and FqMerger. BLAST was used to align contigs to IMGT TRBV, TRBD and TRBJ reference genes, and CDR3 was defined according to IMGT. Highly expanded clones were defined as clonotypes with a frequency above 0.1%. Repertoire diversity was measured by Shannon entropy, and V-J evenness by the Gini coefficient. A clonotype was considered public if more than one individual shared it. Starting from the raw public reads, TCRdb applied fastp trimming at Q25, assembled clones with MiXCR and retained in-frame beta chains. Entries are consolidated by CDR3 protein sequence, retaining the most common genes and DNA. Clone size and V and J calls follow TCRdb, not the original study. Present in this sample are under 800,000 distinct CDR3 sequences, roughly 15% of which were seen just once. More than 15% of the sample is taken by the ten largest.

Taken from cysteine to phenylalanine, the CDR3 has 14 residues. Of all the DNA, just the CDR3 is kept, 42 bases in frame from base 1. The germline V gene gives CDR1 as SQVTM and CDR2 as ANQGSEA. Trimming takes 7 bases from V and 0 bases from J, and the germline ends sit 15 bases apart. This clonotype was counted ten times or more. Its antigen is unknown. Within one base of it there is no much larger clone, and no base qualities were kept. A further study also used this sample, focusing on T cells in Graves' hyperthyroidism and ophthalmopathy. The second source states: Stable Graves' hyperthyroidism was defined as no progression to ophthalmopathy during 18 months of follow-up. Hyperthyroidism patients were aged 18 to 65 years and newly diagnosed, with disease duration of less than 2 months. Patients with uncontrolled infections, other autoimmune diseases, pregnancy or lactation were excluded. Clinical symptoms, serum thyroxine and TRAb, thyroid ultrasound, and orbital computed tomography formed the basis for the diagnoses. A first-round RT-PCR of the TCR CDR3 used the HTBI primer set with the Qiagen OneStep RT-PCR kit. Most expanded thyroid clonotypes (frequency above 0.001) were also detected in blood, suggesting blood repertoires may reflect thyroid immune responses. A 13 V-J signature model separated ophthalmopathy from stable hyperthyroidism, with approximately 87% sensitivity and about 81% specificity in cross-validation and 80%/75% in testing. In validation, the model predicted progression to ophthalmopathy with just under 71% sensitivity and 72% to 85% specificity, a median of approximately 6.5 months before onset. To identify distinguishing TCR V-J signatures, a discovery cohort of some 99 patients was used, comprising 40 to 45 with Graves' ophthalmopathy and 57 with stable Graves' hyperthyroidism. An independent validation cohort of around 19 hyperthyroidism patients and 17 patients who later progressed to ophthalmopathy tested prospective prediction of ophthalmopathy. The 90 to 100 discovery patients were randomly split 7:3 into training and test sets. The study also compared thyroid tissue and blood T-cell repertoires from several Graves' hyperthyroidism patients. Once sampling was done, hyperthyroidism patients were given methimazole at a starting dose of 30 mg daily, whereas ophthalmopathy patients were given high-dose intravenous methylprednisolone. Libraries were constructed in a second round of multiplex PCR, after which size selection and purification were carried out. Sequencing of the libraries was done on an Illumina HiSeq2000 using paired-end 100 bp reads. SOAPnuke was used to process the raw data, throwing out any read that contained adapters or uncalled bases, had a mean Phred below 15, or lacked an exact constant-primer or identifier match. COPE v1.2.5 was used to merge high-quality paired reads, and clonotypes were defined as unique nucleotide sequences. MiTCR v1.1 was used to align clonotypes to the IMGT TRBV, TRBD and TRBJ reference segments. Analysis was restricted to V-J combinations with a frequency above 0.0001, which covered about 99% of repertoires. The TCS score was defined as F50 (clonal expansion) divided by E x V (chaos), with BLOSUM62-based TCRdist calculated between CDR3 peptides within each V-J. Welch's t-statistics and random forest reduced 450 to 600 V-J features to 13, which were used in a naive Bayes classifier (R e1071). No statistical method was used to fix the sample size in advance, and group allocation was not hidden from the investigators. According to the paper, TCR Vbeta CDR3 sequencing was carried out on approximately 140 peripheral blood samples, which came from approximately 43 ophthalmopathy, around 74 hyperthyroidism and roughly 17 progressor patients.

The sequence links TRBV29-1 to TRBJ1-1; no D segment can be confidently identified. The sequence came from a woman aged 25 to 39 with Graves disease. Donor details come from another sample of the same person, matched by shared clones. Sequenced here: peripheral blood mononuclear cells (PBMCs), sampled at new diagnosis, from a patient treated with antithyroid drugs. The CDR3 amino acid sequence is: CSAGPMAVNTEAFF. The DNA sequence follows: TGCAGCGCCGGCCCGATGGCGGTGAACACTGAAGCTTTCTTT. This CDR3, with the reference TRBV29-1 and TRBJ1-1 proteins standing in past its ends, gives the full variable domain SAVISQKPSRDICQRGTSLTIQCQVDSQVTMMFWYRQQPGQSLTLIATANQGSEATYESGFVIDKFPISRPNLTFSTLTVSNMSPEDSSIYLCSAGPMAVNTEAFFGQGTRLTVV.